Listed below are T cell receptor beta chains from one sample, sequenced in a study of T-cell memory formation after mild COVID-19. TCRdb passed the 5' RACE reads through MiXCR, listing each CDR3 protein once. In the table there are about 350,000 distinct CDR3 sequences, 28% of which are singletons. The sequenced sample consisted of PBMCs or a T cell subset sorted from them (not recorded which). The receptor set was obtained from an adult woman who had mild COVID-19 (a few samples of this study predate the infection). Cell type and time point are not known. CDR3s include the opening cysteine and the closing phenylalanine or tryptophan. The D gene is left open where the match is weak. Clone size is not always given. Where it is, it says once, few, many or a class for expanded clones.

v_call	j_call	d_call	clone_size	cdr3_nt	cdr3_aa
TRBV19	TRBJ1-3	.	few	TGTGCCAGTAGGGACAGTGACTCTGGAAACACCATATATTTT	CASRDSDSGNTIYF
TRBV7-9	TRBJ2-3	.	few	TGTGCCAGCAGCTTAGGTTTGGCGGGGACTTCCACAGATACGCAGTATTTT	CASSLGLAGTSTDTQYF
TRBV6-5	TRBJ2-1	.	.	TGTGCCAGCAGACGGGGGCCTCGGGGATACAATGAGCAGTTCTTC	CASRRGPRGYNEQFF
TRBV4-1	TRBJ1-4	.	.	TGCGCCAGCAGCCAAGATCAAGACCCCCTTCGCAGCCCCAATGAAAAACTGTTTTTT	CASSQDQDPLRSPNEKLFF
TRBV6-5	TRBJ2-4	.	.	TGTGCCAGCAGCACGGACGGACGCTTCAGTACCCTAAACATTCAGTACTTC	CASSTDGRFSTLNIQYF
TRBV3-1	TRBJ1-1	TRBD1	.	TGTGCCAGCAGCCAAACAGGGGGACTTGAAGCTTTCTTT	CASSQTGGLEAFF
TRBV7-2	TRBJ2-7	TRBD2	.	TGTGCCAGCAGCTTAGAAGGGACTAGCGGATATTACGAGCAGTACTTC	CASSLEGTSGYYEQYF
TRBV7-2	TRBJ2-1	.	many	TGTGCCAGCAGCCCGAGGGTGAGCTCCTACAATGAGCAGTTCTTC	CASSPRVSSYNEQFF
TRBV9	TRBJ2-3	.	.	TGTGCCAGCAGCGTAGGGCGGACCCCTCGAACAGATACGCAGTATTTT	CASSVGRTPRTDTQYF
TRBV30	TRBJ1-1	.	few	TGTGCCTGGAGCCCCTGGGCGGCGACCCTGGGAGTCCCGAACACTGAAGCTTTCTTT	CAWSPWAATLGVPNTEAFF
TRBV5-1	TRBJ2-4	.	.	TGCGCCAGCAGCTTAACACCGGACTACGTGGCCAAAAACATTCAGTACTTC	CASSLTPDYVAKNIQYF
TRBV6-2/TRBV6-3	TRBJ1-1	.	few	TGTGCCAGCAGTTACATCCTGCAGAACACTGAAGCTTTCTTT	CASSYILQNTEAFF
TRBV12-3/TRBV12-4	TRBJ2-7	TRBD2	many	TGTGCCACTTCCCCGGGGGGCTACGAGCAGTACTTC	CATSPGGYEQYF
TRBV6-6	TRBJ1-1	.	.	TGTGCCAGCAGTCAGCAATTGCCGACCATGAACACTGAAGCTTTCTTT	CASSQQLPTMNTEAFF
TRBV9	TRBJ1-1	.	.	TGTGCCAGCAGCGTAGATCACAGAGAGAACACTGAAGCTTTCTTT	CASSVDHRENTEAFF
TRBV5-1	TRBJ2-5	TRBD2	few	TGCGCCAGCAGCACCGGACTAGCGGAGTACCAAGAGACCCAGTACTTC	CASSTGLAEYQETQYF
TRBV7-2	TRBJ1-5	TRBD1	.	TGTGCCAGCACCTGGCGACAGGGGGCTTCGCCCCAGCATTTT	CASTWRQGASPQHF
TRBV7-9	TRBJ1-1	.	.	TGTGCCAGCAGCCGATTCGCTGAAGCTTTCTTT	CASSRFAEAFF
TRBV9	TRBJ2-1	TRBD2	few	TGTGCCAGCAGCGAATGTACGGGGGGGCCTTGCGAGCAGTTCTTC	CASSECTGGPCEQFF
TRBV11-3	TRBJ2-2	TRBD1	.	TGTGCCAGCAGCGGACAGGGAACGAACACCGGGGAGCTGTTTTTT	CASSGQGTNTGELFF
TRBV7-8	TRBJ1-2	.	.	TGTGCCAGCAGCCCAGGGGCAGGGAGAAACTATGGCTACACCTTC	CASSPGAGRNYGYTF
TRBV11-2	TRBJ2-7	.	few	TGTGCCAGCAGCTTAGCGCAGGGGTCCTACTACGAGCAGTACTTC	CASSLAQGSYYEQYF
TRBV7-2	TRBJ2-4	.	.	TGTGCCAGCAGCTTAGGGCTGCTAGCCAAAAACATTCAGTACTTC	CASSLGLLAKNIQYF
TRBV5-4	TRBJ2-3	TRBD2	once	TGTGCCAGCAGCTTACGGGCGGGGGGGCAGTATTTT	CASSLRAGGQYF
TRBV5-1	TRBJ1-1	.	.	TGCGCCAGCAGCCGAGACCTCGGCACTGAAGCTTTCTTT	CASSRDLGTEAFF
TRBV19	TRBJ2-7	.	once	TGTGCCAGTAGTATCGAACTGGCGGTGGGCGAGCAGTACTTC	CASSIELAVGEQYF
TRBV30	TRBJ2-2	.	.	TGTGCCTGGAGTGTTAAACAAACCTCGAACACCGGGGAGCTGTTTTTT	CAWSVKQTSNTGELFF
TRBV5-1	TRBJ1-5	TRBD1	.	TGCGCCAGCAGCCCCTTCCCTCTACAGGGGGGGGATCAGCCCCAGCATTTT	CASSPFPLQGGDQPQHF
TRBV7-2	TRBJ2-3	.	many	TGTGCCAGCAGCTTAGACACAGATACGCAGTATTTT	CASSLDTDTQYF
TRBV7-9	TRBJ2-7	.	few	TGTGCCAGCAGCTTACAGGCTGGCGAGCAGTACTTC	CASSLQAGEQYF
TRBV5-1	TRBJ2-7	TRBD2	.	TGCGCCAGCAGCACCCTAGCGGGGCGCTACGAGCAGTACTTC	CASSTLAGRYEQYF
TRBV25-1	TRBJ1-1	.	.	TGTGCCAGCAGTAGTTACGTCGGGAACACTGAAGCTTTCTTT	CASSSYVGNTEAFF
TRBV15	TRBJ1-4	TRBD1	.	TGTGCCACCAGGCCGACAGGGGAACGTGAAAAACTGTTTTTT	CATRPTGEREKLFF
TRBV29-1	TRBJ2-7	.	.	TGCAGCGTTGAATATGCTAGCGCCGAGCAGTACTTC	CSVEYASAEQYF
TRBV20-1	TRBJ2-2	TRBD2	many	TGCAGTGCTAGAGCTAGCGGGGGAGGGACCGGGGAGCTGTTTTTT	CSARASGGGTGELFF
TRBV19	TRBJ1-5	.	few	TGTGCCAGTAGTAAGTACCCGACAGCTGTCAATCAGCCCCAGCATTTT	CASSKYPTAVNQPQHF
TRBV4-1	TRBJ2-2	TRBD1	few	TGCGCCAGCAGCCACCCCAGGACAGGGATGGGCACCGGGGAGCTGTTTTTT	CASSHPRTGMGTGELFF
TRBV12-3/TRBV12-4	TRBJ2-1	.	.	TGTGCCAGCAGTCATACAGTCAGCTCCTACAATGAGCAGTTCTTC	CASSHTVSSYNEQFF
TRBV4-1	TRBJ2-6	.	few	TGCGCCAGCAGCCGCGTGGCTTCTGGGGCCAACGTCCTGACTTTC	CASSRVASGANVLTF
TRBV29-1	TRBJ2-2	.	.	TGCAGCGTCCATCAAACCGGGGAGCTGTTTTTT	CSVHQTGELFF
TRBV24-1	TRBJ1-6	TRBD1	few	TGTGCCACCAGTGAAACCGGGACAGCAAATTCACCCCTCCACTTT	CATSETGTANSPLHF
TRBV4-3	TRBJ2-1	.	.	TGCGCCAGCAGCCAAGGGGGGGGCGGATACAATGAGCAGTTCTTC	CASSQGGGGYNEQFF
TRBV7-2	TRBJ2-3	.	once	TGTGCCAGCAGCTTAACTGGGGAGGATACGCAGTATTTT	CASSLTGEDTQYF
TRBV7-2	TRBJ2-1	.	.	TGTGCCAGCAGCCGACTCGGAGCCCAGTTCTTC	CASSRLGAQFF
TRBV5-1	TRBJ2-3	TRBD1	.	TGCGCCAGCAGAACAGGGGATCTCAGCACAGATACGCAGTATTTT	CASRTGDLSTDTQYF
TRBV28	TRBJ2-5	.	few	TGTGCCAGCAGCATTAGGGTACTAGGGCTCCCCCAAGAGACCCAGTACTTC	CASSIRVLGLPQETQYF